This T cell receptor (beta chain) was sequenced during a study of radiation and T cells in renal cell carcinoma. Study in general: Nephrectomy followed 15 Gy stereotactic body radiation by 4 weeks. Regarding the study as a whole: Top tumor clonotypes rose in blood 2 weeks post-radiation, then contracted.

This sample's time point: blood 2 weeks post-SBRT. This sample's treatment: 15 Gy SBRT to primary tumor, nephrectomy 4 weeks later. As regards this clone: Antigen specificity is unknown.

The CDR3 is made up of 14 amino acids. The germline V gene has CDR1 SGDLS and CDR2 YYNGEE. The ends were cut back, 0 bases at V and 5 bases at J, with 9 bases in the middle. TCRdb keeps only in-frame clones here, not all; method: immunoSEQ multiplex PCR. This sample has roughly 150,000 clones, with over 80% found just once. The sequence was obtained from a woman aged 50 to 60 with renal cell carcinoma. The chain combines TRBV9 with TRBJ2-1; no firm D call. The sample in question was blood, obtained from a patient whose treatment included radiotherapy and nephrectomy. CDR3 amino acids: CASSVAYRDNEQFF. The CDR3 bases are TGTGCCAGCAGCGTAGCTTACAGAGACAATGAGCAGTTCTTC.